The sequence of this T cell receptor (beta chain) was determined in a study of cytomegalovirus exposure and HLA in healthy donors (dated by TCRdb to 2015 to 2018). Notes on the research overall: In an earlier analysis of 550 to 750 of the donors, under 300 Gb of sequence data and some 120 million unique TCR beta sequences from about 179 million T cells were reported. A later analysis re-analyzed previously published TCR beta repertoires from roughly 630 donors and added high-resolution HLA genotyping to study TCR occurrence patterns. Roughly 300 gigabases of sequencing data and 91 million or so unique TCR sequences made up an early release that covered some 640 HLA-typed donors. The T cell repertoires of 670 or so subjects were profiled by immunosequencing and related to cytomegalovirus serostatus. An earlier analysis of some 500 of the donors used high-throughput TCR beta sequencing to judge whether each TCR beta V gene segment behaved as functional or pseudogenic. Among about 370 genotyped donors of the cohort, an average of around 250,000 unique TCR beta nucleotide sequences was sequenced per donor, of which 15% to 20% were non-productive. The study combined high-throughput TCR immunosequencing, statistical association of individual TCRs with disease status, and machine learning to predict cytomegalovirus infection status. Because of strong linkage in the cohort, roughly five DR-DQ haplotypes were treated as single units for association and clustering. Among the approximately 430 genotyped donors, approximately 81% belonged to the genetic ancestry cluster associated with self-reported Caucasian donors. Every discovery cohort repertoire had been produced on one sequencing platform. Alongside the repertoire data, information on donor age, sex, ethnicity and CMV serostatus was compiled. Typing coverage differed by locus: A, B, C, DRB1 and DQB1 were typed in about 620-630 donors, DQA1 in 522, DPA1 in nearly 610, and DPB1 in 450 to 480. The later analysis used no new phenotypic data to find candidate immune exposures, relying instead on TCR beta sequences and their occurrence across donors. HLA typing included class I and class II loci at four-digit resolution. A later genetic analysis took genome-wide SNP genotypes for 398 of the 666 donors and used that subset as a discovery cohort. Along with the roughly 700-subject first cohort, a separate validation cohort of some 130 different subjects was used. The study was designed to test whether signatures of past pathogen exposure could be identified by cataloging public T cell receptors.

The full study reports these points: In this cohort, only TCR beta chains were sequenced, and detectable features were limited by the absence of alpha or paired-chain data. Immune exposure information for the cohort was limited to CMV serostatus. The study listed 164 TCR beta chains as associated with cytomegalovirus. A later analysis found that TCR association rates varied across HLA loci, with DRB1 alleles showing the most associated TCRs and HLA-C alleles the fewest. When HLA alleles, especially DR and DQ, strongly co-occurred, TCR associations were difficult to assign to individual alleles. Most TCR sequences were seen in very few donors, while some public TCRs were found in many individuals. A cluster of highly shared sequence variants was judged likely to represent a technical artifact of the sequencing pipeline. Compared with equally common non-associated chains, HLA-associated TCR beta chains in a later analysis were more clonally expanded and had lower generation probabilities. Because counts were too low, about 18 rarely observed V segments, including chromosome 9 orphons, were excluded from the earlier analysis of fewer than 650 of the donors. According to a later analysis, most CMV-associated TCR beta chains appeared to be HLA-restricted, and the HLA associations seemed to be driven largely by CMV exposure. A further reported finding was that TCR beta sequences accurately predicted the HLA-A and HLA-B alleles for most subjects in the first cohort. A later genetic analysis associated a missense DCLRE1C variant with V-gene and J-gene trimming of TCR beta chains, and an independent cohort replicated the association. The classifier was reported to diagnose cytomegalovirus status with high specificity and sensitivity in both the original cohort and the validation cohort. In a later analysis, several top co-occurrence clusters were reported to appear linked to parvovirus B19, influenza, CMV and Epstein-Barr virus. Because HLA typing was missing for some donors at each locus, association tests included only the typed subset. At a false discovery rate of 0.05, a later analysis linked around 17,000 TCR beta sequences to specific HLA alleles. A few of the identified cytomegalovirus-associated TCR beta chains were confirmed in vitro to be specific for cytomegalovirus antigens. Linkage disequilibrium might explain the correlated functional status among segregating V segments, but an unknown experimental factor could not be ruled out. The 87-base-pair reads could not distinguish some IMGT-functional V segments, including TRBV6-2 and TRBV6-3, so those segments were excluded. It was suggested by the authors that the approach could potentially be generalized to other disease states and immunological phenotypes. The presence/absence analyses assumed that sequencing depth was roughly uniform across donors, and that assumption may not be true. According to a later genetic analysis, donors in an Asian-associated ancestry cluster had fewer N-insertions in productive TCRs than the roughly 660-donor mean. In an earlier analysis of around 600 of the donors, most TCR beta V segments appeared in productive rearrangements about 87% or about 30% of the time, broadly matching IMGT annotations.

The cohort was made up of 666 healthy bone marrow donors. At the time of sampling, all cohort members were nominally healthy, though unrecorded immune exposures were likely present. The donor was CMV seropositive and belonged to the group of more than 250 seropositive cohort members. A peripheral blood sample was collected from each donor, and TCR beta sequencing was performed on peripheral blood mononuclear cells. Genomic DNA was extracted from the blood cell samples with the Qiagen DNeasy Blood Extraction Kit. This clone was counted a few times. This receptor's antigen is unknown. The record has no base qualities; no much larger clone is one base away. The library was generated by the immunoSEQ multiplex PCR assay. For the multiplex PCR, a mixture combining 60 forward primers for TCR Vbeta segments and 13 reverse primers for TCR Jbeta segments was used. The CDR3 region of rearranged TCR beta genes was amplified from genomic DNA by a multiplex PCR assay. The amplified TCR beta libraries were sequenced on the Illumina HiSeq System as 87-base-pair reads. Concerning the study's data processing: In a later analysis, 80 million or so unique TCR beta chains were counted across the 650 to 700 repertoires, and some 10 million of these chains were shared by at least two donors. To remove PCR and sequencing errors, raw reads were error-corrected and collapsed into unique sequences using a nearest-neighbor algorithm that merged closely related sequences. Alignment of CDR3 sequences to IMGT reference sequences was used to assign V, D and J gene segments. Each retained sequence needed at least a six-nucleotide match to both a V gene segment and a J gene segment. A rearrangement counted as productive if the CDR3 had no stop codons and remained in frame with V and J, and every other rearrangement counted as non-productive. Following IMGT convention, CDR3 was defined as the stretch from the second conserved V-encoded cysteine to the conserved J-encoded phenylalanine. The earlier analysis of some 580 of the donors excluded any sequence lacking an unambiguous match to a single V gene segment. An earlier analysis of a few hundred of the donors called V segments functional above 56.7% productive rearrangements and segregating when the between-donor standard deviation exceeded 5%. To diagnose cytomegalovirus status from the catalog of TCR beta chain sequences, a statistical classification framework was built. In a later analysis, V and J genes were assigned by comparing TCR nucleotide sequences against IMGT/GENE-DB human TR gene sequences. The TCRdist pipeline was used in a later analysis to assign CDR3 sequences and most-parsimonious VDJ recombination scenarios. In a later analysis, every TCR beta chain was defined by the combination of its CDR3 amino acid sequence and its V-gene family, and reads without a unique V-gene family were dropped. As a way to deal with suspected cross-contamination and a sequencing artifact, a later analysis dropped nearly 600 nucleotide sequences that were highly shared and had low generation probability. In a later analysis, a clonal expansion index for each public chain was calculated from normalized within-repertoire ranks of inferred template counts. A later analysis computed generation probabilities with a VDJ recombination model fitted to out-of-frame rearrangements, and checked the results against IGoR. In a later analysis, TCR-TCR, TCR-HLA and TCR-CMV co-occurrence was scored with hypergeometric tests, and a repertoire-size bias correction was applied to TCR pairs. A later analysis estimated false discovery rates by permuting HLA or CMV assignments 20 times. In a later analysis, co-occurring TCRs were grouped using DBSCAN, and TCRdist sequence similarity was added for clustering within HLA-allele-positive subsets. Repertoires with fewer than 30,000 or more than 120,000 public chains were left out of co-occurrence clustering, as were five repertoires with anomalous nucleotide sharing. Imported from immuneACCESS, the table was reduced by TCRdb to in-frame sequences with V and J called. These copies leave out some clones; in studies compared against another copy, an unresolved V gene accounts for under half, and the cause of the remainder is not known. For V, J and clone size, that table is used; D and trimming come from the DNA. In all, the sample holds about 170,000 clones, and roughly four fifths of those were seen once. The ten largest clonotypes hold approximately 3% of the sample.

For this chain, trimming is 5 bases at the V end and 11 bases at the J end, and the number of junction bases without a gene match is 19. CDR1 and CDR2, looked up from the germline V gene, are SGHVS and FQNEAQ. Measured from the cysteine to the phenylalanine, the CDR3 is 17 residues long. Of the read, only the CDR3 DNA is kept; its 51 bases are in frame from base 1. Material: PBMCs. This clonotype was obtained from a woman in her fifties or sixties in good health and CMV-seropositive. The sequence is built from TRBV7-8 and TRBJ2-5; the central 11 bases match TRBD1. Here the CDR3 is given as CASSLNAPGTGGWEQYF. The bases are TGTGCCAGCAGCCTTAATGCCCCCGGGACAGGGGGATGGGAGCAGTACTTC.